This TCR beta chain was captured in a study of cytomegalovirus exposure and HLA in healthy donors. Both 60 Vbeta primers and 13 Jbeta primers went into the PCR. Original data processing: In a later analysis, 75 million to 85 million unique TCR beta chains included roughly 11 million shared by two or more donors. Sequencing used immunoSEQ multiplex PCR; TCRdb keeps in-frame clones, though not all of them. D and trimming come from the DNA, and the V and J calls and clone size come from that table. This table has more than 45,000 clones, around two thirds appearing once. The germline gives CDR1 SGHNT, CDR2 YYREEE (reference sequence). The CDR3 consists of 17 residues. Trimming cost V 4 bases and J 6 bases; bases outside gene matches: 17.

This clonotype originated in a woman aged 55-70 years in good health and CMV-seropositive. The rearrangement links TRBV5-4 to TRBJ2-7; 9 nucleotides agree with TRBD1. Sequences were obtained from PBMCs. CDR3 loop: CASSRDGTGNSGTEQYF. CDR3 nucleotides: TGTGCCAGCAGCCGGGACGGGACAGGGAACAGCGGGACCGAGCAGTACTTC.